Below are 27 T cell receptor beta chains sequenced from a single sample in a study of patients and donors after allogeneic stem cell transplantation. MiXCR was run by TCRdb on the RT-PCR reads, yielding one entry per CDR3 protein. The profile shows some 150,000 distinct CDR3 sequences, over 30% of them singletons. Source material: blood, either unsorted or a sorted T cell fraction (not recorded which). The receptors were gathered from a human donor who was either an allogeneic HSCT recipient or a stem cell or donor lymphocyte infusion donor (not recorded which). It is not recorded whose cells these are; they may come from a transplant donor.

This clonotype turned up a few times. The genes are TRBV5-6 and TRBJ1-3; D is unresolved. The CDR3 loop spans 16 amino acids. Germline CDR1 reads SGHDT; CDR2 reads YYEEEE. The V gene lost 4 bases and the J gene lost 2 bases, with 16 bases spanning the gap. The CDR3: CASSPHTLLAGNTIYF. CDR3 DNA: TGTGCCAGCAGCCCCCATACGTTATTGGCTGGAAACACCATATATTTT.

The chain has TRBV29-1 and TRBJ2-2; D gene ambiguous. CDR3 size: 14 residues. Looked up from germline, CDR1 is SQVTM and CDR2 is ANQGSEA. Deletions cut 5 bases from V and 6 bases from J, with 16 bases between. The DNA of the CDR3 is TGCAGCGTTTCCGACGGAGTAAAGGCCGGGGAGCTGTTTTTT. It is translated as CSVSDGVKAGELFF.

The CDR3 coding sequence is TGCGCCAGCAGCCTGGAGGCTAGCGCGGATACGCAGTATTTT. Its protein is CASSLEASADTQYF. This chain connects TRBV5-1 to TRBJ2-3, with D perhaps TRBD2 (6 bases). Deletions cut 4 bases from V and 6 bases from J, with 15 bases between. CDR1 SGHRS and CDR2 YFSETQ come from the germline V gene. CDR3 length: 14 residues.

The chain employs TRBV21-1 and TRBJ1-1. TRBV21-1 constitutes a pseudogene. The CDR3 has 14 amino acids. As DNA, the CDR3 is TGTGCCAGCACTTTGCGGTTTGGGAACACTGAAGCTTTCTTT. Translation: CASTLRFGNTEAFF.

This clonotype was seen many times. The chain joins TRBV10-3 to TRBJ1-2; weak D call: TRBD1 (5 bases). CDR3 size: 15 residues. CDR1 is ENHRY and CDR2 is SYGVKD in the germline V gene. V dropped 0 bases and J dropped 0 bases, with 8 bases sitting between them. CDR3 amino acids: CAISESQGANYGYTF. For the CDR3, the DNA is TGTGCCATCAGTGAGTCGCAGGGAGCTAACTATGGCTACACCTTC.

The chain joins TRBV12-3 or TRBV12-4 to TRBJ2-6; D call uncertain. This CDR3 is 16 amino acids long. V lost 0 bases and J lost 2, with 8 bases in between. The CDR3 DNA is TGTGCCAGCAGTTTAGCGGGCCACCCTGGGGCCAACGTCCTGACTTTC. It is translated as CASSLAGHPGANVLTF.

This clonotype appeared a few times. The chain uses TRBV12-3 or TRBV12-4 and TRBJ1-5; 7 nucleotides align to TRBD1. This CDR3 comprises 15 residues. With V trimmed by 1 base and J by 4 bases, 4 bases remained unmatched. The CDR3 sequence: CASSLDQGVNQPQHF. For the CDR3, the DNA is TGTGCCAGCAGTTTAGATCAGGGGGTGAATCAGCCCCAGCATTTT.

CDR3: CAISESALTVNTEAFF. Here the CDR3 DNA reads TGTGCCATCAGTGAGTCGGCTCTGACGGTGAACACTGAAGCTTTCTTT. V gene TRBV10-3 combines with J gene TRBJ1-1; D not resolved. Germline CDR1 and CDR2: ENHRY and SYGVKD. The CDR3 is 16 amino acids. V lost 0 bases and J lost 0, with 11 bases in between.

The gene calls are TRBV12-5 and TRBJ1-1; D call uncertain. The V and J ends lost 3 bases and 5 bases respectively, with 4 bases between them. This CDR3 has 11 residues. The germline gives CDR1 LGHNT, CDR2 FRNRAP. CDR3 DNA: TGTGCTAGTGGTTTAGGAACTGAAGCTTTCTTT. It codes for CASGLGTEAFF.

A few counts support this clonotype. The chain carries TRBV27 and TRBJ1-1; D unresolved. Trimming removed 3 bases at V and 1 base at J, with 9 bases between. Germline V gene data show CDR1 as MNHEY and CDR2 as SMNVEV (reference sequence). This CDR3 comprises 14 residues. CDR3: CASSLGNPNTEAFF. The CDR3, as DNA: TGTGCCAGCAGTTTGGGCAATCCGAACACTGAAGCTTTCTTT.

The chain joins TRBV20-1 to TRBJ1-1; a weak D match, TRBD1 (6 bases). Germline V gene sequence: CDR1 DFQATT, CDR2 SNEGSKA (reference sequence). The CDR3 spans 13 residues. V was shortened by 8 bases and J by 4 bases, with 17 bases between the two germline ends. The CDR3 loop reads CSPDHTGLTEAFF. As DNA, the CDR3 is TGCAGTCCAGACCACACAGGGCTCACTGAAGCTTTCTTT.

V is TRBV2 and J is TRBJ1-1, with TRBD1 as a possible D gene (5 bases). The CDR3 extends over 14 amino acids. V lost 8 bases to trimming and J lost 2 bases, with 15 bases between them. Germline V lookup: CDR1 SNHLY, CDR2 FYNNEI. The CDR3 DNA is TGTGCCAGCGGCCTATTAGGGGTTAACACTGAAGCTTTCTTT. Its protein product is CASGLLGVNTEAFF.

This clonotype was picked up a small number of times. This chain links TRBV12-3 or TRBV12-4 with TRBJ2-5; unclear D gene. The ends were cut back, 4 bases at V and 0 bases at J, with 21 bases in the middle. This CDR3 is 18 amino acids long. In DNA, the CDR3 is TGTGCCAGCAGTTCTCTGCGTGATCTGCAAGGGTACCAAGAGACCCAGTACTTC. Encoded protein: CASSSLRDLQGYQETQYF.

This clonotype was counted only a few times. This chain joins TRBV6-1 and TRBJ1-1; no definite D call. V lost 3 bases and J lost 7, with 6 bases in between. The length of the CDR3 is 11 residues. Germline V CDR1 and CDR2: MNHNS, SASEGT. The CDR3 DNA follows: TGTGCCAGCAGTGAGGGGATTGAAGCTTTCTTT. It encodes CASSEGIEAFF.

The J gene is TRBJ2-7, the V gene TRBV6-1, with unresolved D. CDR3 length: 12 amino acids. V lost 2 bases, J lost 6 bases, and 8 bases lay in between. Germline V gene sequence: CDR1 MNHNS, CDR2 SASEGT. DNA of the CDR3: TGTGCCAGCAGTGAAAACCCGGGCGAGCAGTACGTC. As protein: CASSENPGEQYV.

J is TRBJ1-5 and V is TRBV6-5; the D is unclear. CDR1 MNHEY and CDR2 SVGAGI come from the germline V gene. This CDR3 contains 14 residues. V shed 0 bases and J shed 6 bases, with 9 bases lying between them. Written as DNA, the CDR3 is TGTGCCAGCAGTTACTCGCGGTTAGGTCAGCCCCAGCATTTT. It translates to CASSYSRLGQPQHF.

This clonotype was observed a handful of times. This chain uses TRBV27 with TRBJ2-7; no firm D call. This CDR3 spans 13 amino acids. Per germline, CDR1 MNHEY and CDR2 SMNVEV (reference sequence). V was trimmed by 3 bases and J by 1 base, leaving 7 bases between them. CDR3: CASSFGWSYEQYF. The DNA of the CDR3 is TGTGCCAGCAGTTTTGGCTGGTCCTACGAGCAGTACTTC.

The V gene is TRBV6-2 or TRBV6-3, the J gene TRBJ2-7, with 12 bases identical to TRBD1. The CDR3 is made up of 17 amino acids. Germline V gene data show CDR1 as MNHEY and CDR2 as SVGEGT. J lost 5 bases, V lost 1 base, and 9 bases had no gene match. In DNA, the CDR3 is TGTGCCAGCAGTTACTTCAAGTGGGGGACAGGGGGCCACGAGCAGTACTTC. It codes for CASSYFKWGTGGHEQYF.

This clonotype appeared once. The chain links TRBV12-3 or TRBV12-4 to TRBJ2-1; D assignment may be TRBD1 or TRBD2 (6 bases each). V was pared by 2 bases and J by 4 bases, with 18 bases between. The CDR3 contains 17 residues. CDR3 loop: CASSLRTGADRYNEQFF. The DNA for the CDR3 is TGTGCCAGCAGTTTAAGGACGGGGGCCGATAGGTACAATGAGCAGTTCTTC.

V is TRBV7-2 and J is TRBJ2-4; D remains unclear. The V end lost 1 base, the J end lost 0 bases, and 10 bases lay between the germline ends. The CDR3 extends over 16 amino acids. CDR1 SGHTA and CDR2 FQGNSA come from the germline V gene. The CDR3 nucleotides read TGTGCCAGCAGCTTAGATAGGTTGGGAGCCAAAAACATTCAGTACTTC. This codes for CASSLDRLGAKNIQYF.

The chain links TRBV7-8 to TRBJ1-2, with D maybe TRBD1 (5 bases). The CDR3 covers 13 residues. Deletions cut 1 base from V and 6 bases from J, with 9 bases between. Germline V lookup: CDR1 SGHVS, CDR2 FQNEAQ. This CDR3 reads CASSLGRVDGYTF. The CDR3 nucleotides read TGTGCCAGCAGCTTAGGCAGGGTAGATGGCTACACCTTC.

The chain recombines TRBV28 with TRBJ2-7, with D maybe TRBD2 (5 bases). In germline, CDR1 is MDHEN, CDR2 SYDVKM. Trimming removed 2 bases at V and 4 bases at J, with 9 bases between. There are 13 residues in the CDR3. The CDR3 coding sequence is TGTGCCAGCAGTTTAAGCGGTCGTTACGAGCAGTACGTC. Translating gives CASSLSGRYEQYV.

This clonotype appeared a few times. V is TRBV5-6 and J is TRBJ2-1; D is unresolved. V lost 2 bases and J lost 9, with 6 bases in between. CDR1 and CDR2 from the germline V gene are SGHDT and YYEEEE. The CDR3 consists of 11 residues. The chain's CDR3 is CASSFGIEQFF. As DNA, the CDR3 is TGTGCCAGCAGCTTTGGTATTGAGCAGTTCTTC.

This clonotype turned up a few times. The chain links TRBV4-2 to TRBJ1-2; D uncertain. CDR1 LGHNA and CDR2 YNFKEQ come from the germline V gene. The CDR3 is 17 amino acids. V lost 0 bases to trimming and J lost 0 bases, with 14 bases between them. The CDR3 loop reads CASSQEDKVASNYGYTF. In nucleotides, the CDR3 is TGTGCCAGCAGCCAAGAGGATAAGGTCGCATCTAACTATGGCTACACCTTC.

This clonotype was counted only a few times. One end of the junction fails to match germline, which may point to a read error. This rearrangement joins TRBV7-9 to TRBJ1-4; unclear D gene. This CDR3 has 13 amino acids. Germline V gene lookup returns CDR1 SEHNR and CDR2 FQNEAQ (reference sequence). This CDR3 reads CASSLDGNEKLFF. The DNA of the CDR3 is TGTGCCAGCAGTTTAGACGGTAATGAAAAACTGTTTTTT.

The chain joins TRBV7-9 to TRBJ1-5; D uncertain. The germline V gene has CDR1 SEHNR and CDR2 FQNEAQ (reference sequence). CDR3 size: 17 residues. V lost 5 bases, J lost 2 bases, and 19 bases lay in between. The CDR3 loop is CASSPAEVGWGNQPQHF. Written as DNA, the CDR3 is TGTGCCAGCAGCCCGGCCGAGGTGGGTTGGGGCAATCAGCCCCAGCATTTT. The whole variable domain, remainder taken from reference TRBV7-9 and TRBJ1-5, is DTGVSQNPRHKITKRGQNVTFRCDPISEHNRLYWYRQTLGQGPEFLTYFQNEAQLEKSRLLSDRFSAERPKGSFSTLEIQRTEQGDSAMYLCASSPAEVGWGNQPQHFGDGTRLSIL.

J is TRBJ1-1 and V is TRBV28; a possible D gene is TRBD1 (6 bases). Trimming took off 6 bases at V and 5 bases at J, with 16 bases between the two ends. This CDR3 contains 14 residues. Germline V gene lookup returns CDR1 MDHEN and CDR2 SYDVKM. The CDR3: CASRPPGDGTEAFF. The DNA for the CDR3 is TGTGCCAGCAGACCCCCAGGGGACGGAACTGAAGCTTTCTTT.